Shown below are 3 T cell receptor beta chains from a single sample sequenced in a study of CD8 T cells in ankylosing spondylitis. The study, taken as a whole, reports: Among TCR beta sequences, a motif of under 10 highly homologous variants appeared characteristic of ankylosing spondylitis blood.

Their recognized antigens are unknown. TCRdb called the 5' RACE reads again in MiXCR, with one record for every CDR3 protein. This table holds 700,000 to 1,000,000 distinct CDR3 sequences, about 11% found once. Sequencing was performed on blood, either unsorted or a sorted T cell fraction (not recorded which). The receptors come from a male donor with ankylosing spondylitis.

This clonotype was observed a few times. The chain links TRBV5-1 to TRBJ2-1, with D perhaps TRBD1 (5 bases). Germline-derived CDR1 and CDR2 are SGHRS and YFSETQ. The CDR3 totals 15 residues. V was shortened by 2 bases and J by 7 bases, with 16 bases between the two germline ends. CDR3 sequence reads: CASSFQGVGRNEQFF. The CDR3 DNA is TGCGCCAGCAGCTTTCAAGGGGTTGGACGAAATGAGCAGTTCTTC. Drawing the rest from reference TRBV5-1 and TRBJ2-1, the complete variable domain is KAGVTQTPRYLIKTRGQQVTLSCSPISGHRSVSWYQQTPGQGLQFLFEYFSETQRNKGNFPGRFSGRQFSNSRSEMNVSTLELGDSALYLCASSFQGVGRNEQFFGPGTRLTVL.

This clonotype was found a few times. The J gene is TRBJ2-1, the V gene TRBV7-2; 7 bases map to TRBD2. Germline V gives CDR1 SGHTA, CDR2 FQGNSA. Trimming removed 1 base from V and 13 bases from J; junction bases left unmatched: 10. There are 14 residues in the CDR3. The CDR3 is CASSLVDRDYLQFF. In nucleotides, the CDR3 is TGTGCCAGCAGCTTAGTTGACCGGGACTATTTACAGTTCTTC.

This clonotype has more than one count but fewer than ten. J is TRBJ2-5 and V is TRBV7-8; D possibly corresponds to TRBD1 (5 bases). CDR3 size: 14 residues. Trimming took 5 bases from V and 2 from J, leaving 12 bases between them. Germline CDR1 is SGHVS and CDR2 is FQNEAQ. Here the CDR3 DNA reads TGTGCCAGCAGCCACAGACAGAGACAAGAGACCCAGTACTTC. It specifies CASSHRQRQETQYF.